This T cell receptor beta chain was recovered during a study of naive and memory T cell subsets. General study points: Especially in CD8 cells, naive repertoires contained a few larger clonotypes, possibly CD45RA-re-expressing memory cells. There was no ground truth to check naive and memory subset results. Over 95% of naive TCR sequences appeared only once after error correction, unlike memory subsets.

Details on this clonotype: Its matching antigen is unknown.

Cells stained for CD3, CD4, CD8, CD45RA, CD27 and viability were sorted into four CD45RA/CD27 subsets. The beta constant-region primer was an equimolar mix of two oligonucleotides covering TRBC1 and TRBC2. Four rounds of PCR amplified the ligated cDNA using nested alpha and beta constant-region primers plus SP2. TCRdb reprocessed the UMI-ligation and nested PCR reads with MiXCR, giving one entry per CDR3 protein. The table includes about 90,000 distinct CDR3 sequences, around 11% detected once. The CDR3 is 14 residues long. Trimming took off 6 bases at V and 7 bases at J, with 13 bases between the two ends. CDR1 and CDR2 from the germline V gene are MNHEY and SVGEGT.

This clonotype originated in a human donor in good health. Material: naive CD4+ T cells from blood. V is TRBV6-2 or TRBV6-3 and J is TRBJ1-6, with D maybe TRBD1 (5 bases). The CDR3 sequence is CASRTEVENSPLHF. CDR3 DNA sequence: TGTGCCAGCAGGACAGAAGTCGAGAATTCACCCCTCCACTTT.